This T cell receptor (beta chain) was retrieved from a study of cytomegalovirus exposure and HLA in healthy donors (dated by TCRdb to the late 2010s). Study-wide context: An earlier analysis of several hundred of the donors reported 276 Gb of sequence data and some 110 million unique TCR beta sequences obtained from around 180 million T cells. All discovery cohort repertoires had been generated on a single sequencing platform. To study patterns of TCR occurrence, a later analysis re-analyzed previously published TCR beta repertoires from several hundred donors and added high-resolution HLA genotyping. An early release that covered about 640 HLA-typed donors contained 300 to 350 gigabases of sequencing data and roughly 84 million unique TCR sequences. Rather than drawing on any new phenotypic data, the later analysis identified candidate immune exposures from TCR beta sequences and the way those sequences occurred across donors. The genetic ancestry cluster associated with self-reported Caucasian donors included about 84% of the 398 genotyped donors. Donor age, sex, ethnicity and CMV serostatus were collected together with the repertoire data. Typing coverage varied by locus: roughly 620-630 donors for A, B, C, DRB1 and DQB1; approximately 500 for DQA1; more than 600 for DPA1; approximately 470 for DPB1. Across 300 to 500 genotyped donors of the cohort, an average of about 240,000 unique TCR beta nucleotide sequences per donor were sequenced, and approximately 17% of those sequences were non-productive. A handful of DR-DQ haplotypes were handled as single units for association and clustering because linkage in the cohort was strong. Class I and class II HLA loci were covered by the typing at four-digit resolution. Along with the roughly 700-subject first cohort, a separate validation cohort of 120 different subjects was used. In an earlier analysis of roughly 580 of the donors, high-throughput TCR beta sequencing was used to judge whether each TCR beta V gene segment behaved as functional or pseudogenic. To predict cytomegalovirus infection status, the study combined high-throughput TCR immunosequencing, statistical association of individual TCRs with disease status, and machine learning. The study aimed to test whether cataloging public T cell receptors could reveal signatures of past pathogen exposure. In a later genetic analysis, genome-wide SNP genotypes for about 65% of the roughly 670 donors were used, and that subset was treated as a discovery cohort. The study used immunosequencing to profile the T cell repertoires of several hundred subjects and linked those repertoires to cytomegalovirus serostatus. Points the paper makes about the study in general: The 87-base-pair reads could not distinguish some IMGT-functional V segments, including TRBV6-2 and TRBV6-3, so those segments were excluded. Compared with the roughly 670-donor mean, donors in an Asian-associated ancestry cluster had fewer N-insertions in productive TCRs, according to a later genetic analysis. In the study, around 150 TCR beta chains were listed as associated with cytomegalovirus. According to a later analysis, TCR association rates differed among HLA loci, with DRB1 alleles showing the most associated TCRs and HLA-C alleles showing the fewest. A later analysis associated about 17,000 TCR beta sequences with specific HLA alleles at a false discovery rate of 0.05. HLA typing was unavailable for some donors at each locus, so association tests used only the typed subset. Correlated functional status among segregating V segments might reflect linkage disequilibrium, but an unknown experimental factor could not be ruled out. In a later analysis, several top co-occurrence clusters were reported to appear linked to parvovirus B19, influenza, CMV and Epstein-Barr virus. In both the original and validation cohorts, the classifier was reported to diagnose cytomegalovirus status with high specificity and sensitivity. A further reported finding was that TCR beta sequences accurately predicted the HLA-A and HLA-B alleles for most subjects in the first cohort. Assigning TCR associations to individual alleles was difficult when HLA alleles, especially DR and DQ, strongly co-occurred. The sequencing pipeline was judged likely to have produced a cluster of highly shared sequence variants as a technical artifact. The only immune exposure information available for the cohort was CMV serostatus. Presence/absence analyses assumed roughly uniform sequencing depth across donors, an assumption that may not hold. In an earlier analysis of fewer than 700 of the donors, most TCR beta V segments appeared in productive rearrangements about 87% or about 30% of the time, broadly matching IMGT annotations. Compared with equally common non-associated chains, HLA-associated TCR beta chains in a later analysis were more clonally expanded and had lower generation probabilities. The authors suggested that the approach could potentially be extended to other disease states and immunological phenotypes. A later genetic analysis associated a missense DCLRE1C variant with V-gene and J-gene trimming of TCR beta chains, and an independent cohort replicated the association. While some public TCRs were present in many individuals, most TCR sequences turned up only very rarely across donors. In vitro tests confirmed that a few of the cytomegalovirus-associated TCR beta chains recognize cytomegalovirus antigens. Some 15 rarely observed V segments, including chromosome 9 orphons, were excluded from the earlier analysis of about 610 of the donors because counts were too low. In this cohort, only TCR beta chains were sequenced, and detectable features were limited by the absence of alpha or paired-chain data. In a later analysis, most CMV-associated TCR beta chains were found to appear HLA-restricted, with HLA associations seemingly driven largely by CMV exposure.

The cohort consisted of approximately 670 healthy bone marrow donors. Cohort members were all nominally healthy when sampled, although unrecorded immune exposures were likely present. The donor tested CMV seronegative, placing the donor among the 300 to 450 seronegative members of the cohort. Every donor gave a peripheral blood sample, and the peripheral blood mononuclear cells from that sample were used for TCR beta sequencing. Genomic DNA extraction from the blood cell samples was performed with the Qiagen DNeasy Blood Extraction Kit. With respect to this clone: It lacks a known antigen. Within one base of it there is no much larger clone, and no base qualities were kept.

Reading from cysteine to phenylalanine, the CDR3 counts 13 amino acids. The DNA shown is the 39-base CDR3, in frame from base 1. Trimming removed 2 bases from V and 1 base from J, leaving 5 bases between the germline ends. For CDR1 and CDR2, the germline V gene lists SGHVS and FQNEAQ. Receptor libraries were prepared by the immunoSEQ multiplex PCR assay. The multiplex PCR relied on a mix of 60 forward primers for TCR Vbeta segments and 13 reverse primers for TCR Jbeta segments. Amplification of the CDR3 region of rearranged TCR beta genes was performed with a multiplex PCR assay on genomic DNA. Amplified TCR beta libraries were sequenced as 87-base-pair reads on the Illumina HiSeq System. In the paper's pipeline: A later analysis counted about 80 million unique TCR beta chains across the 650 to 700 repertoires, and around 9.9 million of these chains were shared by at least two donors. Raw reads were error-corrected and collapsed into unique sequences by a nearest-neighbor algorithm in which closely related sequences were merged to remove PCR and sequencing errors. To assign V, D and J gene segments, CDR3 sequences were aligned to IMGT reference sequences. For a sequence to be retained, at least a six-nucleotide match to both a V gene segment and a J gene segment was required. Rearrangements were called productive when the CDR3 lacked stop codons and stayed in frame with V and J; all others were non-productive. CDR3 was defined by IMGT convention, running from the second conserved V-encoded cysteine to the conserved J-encoded phenylalanine. Sequences without an unambiguous match to a single V gene segment were excluded from the earlier analysis of several hundred of the donors. In an earlier analysis of some 590 of the donors, a V segment was called functional when productive rearrangements were above 56.7%, and segregating when the standard deviation between donors exceeded 5%. A statistical classification framework was built for diagnosing cytomegalovirus status from the catalog of TCR beta chain sequences. V and J gene assignment, in a later analysis, came from comparing TCR nucleotide sequences with IMGT/GENE-DB human TR gene sequences. The TCRdist pipeline was used in a later analysis to assign CDR3 sequences and most-parsimonious VDJ recombination scenarios. A later analysis defined each TCR beta chain by its CDR3 amino acid sequence plus V-gene family, and excluded reads lacking a unique V-gene family. To address suspected cross-contamination and a sequencing artifact, a later analysis removed over 500 highly shared, low-generation-probability nucleotide sequences. In a later analysis, a clonal expansion index was calculated for each public chain from normalized within-repertoire ranks of inferred template counts. A later analysis computed generation probabilities with a VDJ recombination model fitted to out-of-frame rearrangements, and checked the results against IGoR. In a later analysis, TCR-TCR, TCR-HLA and TCR-CMV co-occurrence was scored with hypergeometric tests, and a repertoire-size bias correction was applied to TCR pairs. A later analysis estimated false discovery rates by permuting HLA or CMV assignments 20 times. In a later analysis, co-occurring TCRs were grouped using DBSCAN, and TCRdist sequence similarity was added for clustering within HLA-allele-positive subsets. For co-occurrence clustering, repertoires with fewer than 30,000 or more than 120,000 public chains were excluded, along with several repertoires with anomalous nucleotide sharing. TCRdb retrieved this table from immuneACCESS and kept in-frame rearrangements only. Not all clones are present; in checked studies, unresolved V genes account for under half, and no reason is known for the remainder. That table gives V, J and clone size, and the DNA gave D and trimming. The sample profile shows 250,000 to 350,000 clones; under 90% of them were found once. Approximately 0.3% of the sample is taken by the ten largest.

This clonotype originated in a girl between 2 and 10 years old in good health and CMV-seronegative. The chain links TRBV7-8 with TRBJ2-5, with the D gene call left open. Input material: PBMCs. The nucleotides read TGTGCCAGCAGCTTATCTTCCCAAGAGACCCAGTACTTC. Its protein is CASSLSSQETQYF.